This record looks at one T cell receptor (beta chain) sequence and its context. The data derive from a study of blood T cell repertoires in COVID-19. Turning to the study itself: COVID-19 samples, acute and convalescent, were from the United States, Italy and Spain. PBMCs, B-cell-depleted T cells, or T cells provided the cDNA or gDNA that made up the material.

The CDR3 runs to 22 residues. Original data processing: Scientists estimated how many nucleated cells there were by amplifying reference gene primers. Method: immunoSEQ multiplex PCR; TCRdb's copy keeps in-frame clones and lacks some. D and trimming were read from the DNA, whereas the V and J calls and clone size are those reported in that table. The table lists about 98,000 clones, approximately 80% of them singletons. Sequenced material: peripheral blood. This sequence was found in a man between 65 and 85 years old with active or convalescent COVID-19. This chain uses TRBV21-1 with TRBJ1-5; the table assigns TRBD1, which was not confirmed against the DNA. TRBV21-1 constitutes a pseudogene. The CDR3 loop is CASSKVGGTGGETFYSNQPQHF. For the CDR3, the DNA is TGTGCCAGCAGCAAAGTGGGGGGTACAGGGGGCGAGACCTTCTATAGCAATCAGCCCCAGCATTTT.